This T cell receptor (beta chain) was recovered during a study of T cells in localized non-small cell lung cancer. This clone was recorded a few times. The antigen is undetermined. Data came from immunoSEQ multiplex PCR; TCRdb stores just in-frame clones and leaves some out. The sample includes approximately 76,000 clones, around 84% seen only once; the top ten take 8% to 10%. Germline CDR1 is KGHSY and CDR2 is FQNENV. With 3 bases removed from V and 1 base from J, the gap between germline ends came to 3 bases. CDR3 length equals 12 residues. General study results and limits: A median about 62 of the top 100 tumor clones appeared in adjacent lung.

The V gene is TRBV16, the J gene TRBJ1-1; no reliable D call. The sequencing used peripheral blood, collected before any cancer treatment. The source is a female donor at least 60 years old with stage I lung adenocarcinoma. CDR3 sequence reads: CASSQGNTEAFF. CDR3 DNA: TGTGCCAGCAGCCAGGGGAACACTGAAGCTTTCTTT.